A single sample gave rise to the 30 T cell receptor beta chains below, sequenced in a study of identical twins. TCRdb passed the 5' RACE reads through MiXCR, listing each CDR3 protein once. The repertoire holds 250,000 to 350,000 distinct CDR3 sequences, with less than 9% as singletons. Another study also made use of these data, one on yellow fever vaccine responses in identical twins.

The sample was memory (CD45RO+) T cells sorted from blood. The receptors originated from a woman younger than 30 in good health.

This sequence joins TRBV12-5 and TRBJ2-7; D not certain. V was cut by 2 bases and J by 3 bases, with 8 bases left in between. Germline V gene lookup returns CDR1 LGHNT and CDR2 FRNRAP. The CDR3 spans 13 residues. CDR3 residues: CASGLLQNYEQYF. The CDR3 DNA reads TGTGCTAGTGGTTTGTTACAGAACTACGAGCAGTACTTC.

The chain carries TRBV18 and TRBJ1-5; no definite D call. The CDR3 length is 15 residues. Germline V gene data show CDR1 as KGHSH and CDR2 as LQKENI. V shed 2 bases and J shed 1 base, with 9 bases lying between them. The CDR3 coding sequence is TGTGCCAGCTCACCAGGGCTCCCGAGCAATCAGCCCCAGCATTTT. This gives the protein CASSPGLPSNQPQHF. Combining the CDR3 with reference TRBV18 and TRBJ1-5 gives the whole variable domain NAGVMQNPRHLVRRRGQEARLRCSPMKGHSHVYWYRQLPEEGLKFMVYLQKENIIDESGMPKERFSAEFPKEGPSILRIQQVVRGDSAAYFCASSPGLPSNQPQHFGDGTRLSIL.

The chain recombines TRBV6-5 with TRBJ1-5; D unclear. With 3 bases removed from V and 1 base from J, the gap between germline ends came to 10 bases. The CDR3 is 15 residues long. The germline CDR1 and CDR2 sequences are MNHEY and SVGAGI. CDR3 bases: TGTGCCAGCAGTTATCGCCGTGAGAGCAATCAGCCCCAGCATTTT. Protein product: CASSYRRESNQPQHF.

The sample holds many counts of this clonotype. This CDR3 reads CASSLSTTWGYTF. The CDR3, as DNA: TGTGCCAGCAGTTTAAGCACGACTTGGGGCTACACCTTC. The chain joins TRBV12-3 or TRBV12-4 to TRBJ1-2, with unresolved D. The CDR3 spans 13 residues. V gave up 2 bases and J gave up 8 bases, with 12 bases separating them.

Only a few counts were recorded for this clonotype. The genes are TRBV6-1 and TRBJ2-1; D is possibly TRBD2 (5 bases). Germline V gives CDR1 MNHNS, CDR2 SASEGT. The V end lost 7 bases, the J end lost 1 base, and 17 bases lay between the germline ends. This CDR3 has 16 residues. CDR3 amino acids: CASTLAGESSYNEQFF. The CDR3 bases are TGTGCCAGCACCCTAGCCGGGGAGAGTTCCTACAATGAGCAGTTCTTC.

This clonotype was observed a few times. V is TRBV6-1 and J is TRBJ2-7; 7 nucleotides agree with TRBD2. Trimming cost V 6 bases and J 2 bases; bases outside gene matches: 7. The CDR3 covers 14 residues. The germline gives CDR1 MNHNS, CDR2 SASEGT. The CDR3 here is CASRTGLFPYEQYF. DNA for the CDR3: TGTGCCAGCAGAACGGGACTATTCCCCTACGAGCAGTACTTC.

This clonotype was seen only a few times. CDR3 protein: CASIARTGIDGYTF. In DNA, the CDR3 is TGTGCCAGTATAGCCAGAACAGGAATTGATGGCTACACCTTC. The chain links TRBV19 to TRBJ1-2; D may be TRBD1 (5 bases). Germline loops: CDR1 LNHDA, CDR2 SQIVND (reference sequence). CDR3 length: 14 residues. The V and J ends lost 7 bases and 6 bases respectively, with 18 bases between them. Full variable domain (rest looked up from reference TRBV19 and TRBJ1-2): DGGITQSPKYLFRKEGQNVTLSCEQNLNHDAMYWYRQDPGQGLRLIYYSQIVNDFQKGDIAEGYSVSREKKESFPLTVTSAQKNPTAFYLCASIARTGIDGYTFGSGTRLTVV.

The rearrangement uses TRBV20-1 and TRBJ1-2; TRBD1 matches 7 bases. There are 11 residues in the CDR3. CDR1 DFQATT and CDR2 SNEGSKA come from the germline V gene (reference sequence). V trimming: 2 bases; J trimming: 8 bases; junction bases outside the gene matches: 2. The CDR3 spells CSARTGEGYTF. In DNA, the CDR3 is TGCAGTGCTAGAACAGGGGAGGGCTACACCTTC.

This clonotype was seen a few times. The gene calls are TRBV7-9 and TRBJ1-1, with 12 bases identical to TRBD1. From germline, CDR1 is SEHNR and CDR2 FQNEAQ (reference sequence). CDR3 length: 15 residues. Trimming took 5 bases from V and 8 from J; bases not matched to a gene: 9. As DNA, the CDR3 is TGTGCCAGCAGCCCCCGGGGTGGGACAGGGGGCGAAGCTTTCTTT. Translated: CASSPRGGTGGEAFF.

This clonotype showed up just a few times. The chain combines TRBV4-2 with TRBJ2-1; D remains unclear. The V gene lost 0 bases and the J gene lost 8 bases, with 8 bases spanning the gap. Germline CDR1 reads LGHNA; CDR2 reads YNFKEQ. The CDR3 is made up of 13 amino acids. In DNA form, the CDR3 reads TGTGCCAGCAGCCAAGAAGGTGTGGATGAGCAGTTCTTC. Translated: CASSQEGVDEQFF.

This clonotype appeared many times. This chain uses TRBV5-6 with TRBJ2-7, with D unclear. Trimming took off 3 bases at V and 4 bases at J, with 11 bases between the two ends. CDR1 is SGHDT, CDR2 YYEEEE, per germline. The CDR3 spans 13 residues. CDR3 coding DNA: TGTGCCAGCAGCTCAAGGTCAGGTTACGAGCAGTACGTC. Its translation is CASSSRSGYEQYV.

Ten or more counts support this clonotype. The V gene is TRBV24-1, the J gene TRBJ2-1; 7 bases are a match to TRBD1. In germline, CDR1 is KGHDR, CDR2 SFDVKD. The CDR3 runs 16 residues. J gave up 10 bases and V 2 bases, and 13 bases lay outside the gene matches. The CDR3 spells CATSDYPQGRSGEQFF. The DNA of the CDR3 is TGTGCCACCAGTGATTACCCACAGGGGCGGAGTGGGGAGCAGTTCTTC.

The chain combines TRBV5-1 with TRBJ2-6, with TRBD1 identical over 12 bases. With V trimmed by 6 bases and J by 4 bases, 8 bases remained unmatched. Germline assignment: CDR1 SGHRS and CDR2 YFSETQ. There are 17 residues in the CDR3. The CDR3 coding sequence is TGCGCCAGCAACCCGGGACAGGGGGCGCCGGGGGCCAACGTCCTGACTTTC. This gives the protein CASNPGQGAPGANVLTF.

This clonotype has only a few counts. The chain uses TRBV15 and TRBJ2-1; 10 nucleotides align to TRBD1. The CDR3 sequence is 14 residues long. V was clipped by 5 bases and J by 5 bases; unmatched bases: 3. The germline CDR1 and CDR2 sequences are LNHNV and YYDKDF (reference sequence). In DNA form, the CDR3 reads TGTGCCACCAGCCGGGACAGGGGAAACAATGAGCAGTTCTTC. This translates into CATSRDRGNNEQFF. Full variable domain (remainder filled in from reference TRBV15 and TRBJ2-1): DAMVIQNPRYQVTQFGKPVTLSCSQTLNHNVMYWYQQKSSQAPKLLFHYYDKDFNNEADTPDNFQSRRPNTSFCFLDIRSPGLGDTAMYLCATSRDRGNNEQFFGPGTRLTVL.

The chain has TRBV6-5 and TRBJ2-5; D perhaps matches TRBD2 (6 bases). Germline V gene data show CDR1 as MNHEY and CDR2 as SVGAGI. The CDR3 is 15 residues long. Trimming removed 3 bases from V and 2 bases from J, with 13 bases in between. The CDR3 region is CASSYIWGGQETQYF. CDR3 bases: TGTGCCAGCAGTTATATTTGGGGAGGTCAAGAGACCCAGTACTTC.

This clonotype was observed a handful of times. V is TRBV20-1 and J is TRBJ2-3; TRBD2 matches at 9 bases. V was pared by 6 bases and J by 6 bases, with 16 bases of the junction left unmatched. Germline V gives CDR1 DFQATT, CDR2 SNEGSKA (reference sequence). This CDR3 has 16 amino acids. In nucleotides, the CDR3 is TGCAGTGCCAAAACCCTTGCGGGAGGGGATTCCGATACGCAGTATTTT. Translated: CSAKTLAGGDSDTQYF.

This clonotype was counted many times. The chain uses TRBV29-1 and TRBJ2-7; D is perhaps TRBD1 or TRBD2 (5 bases each). Trimming stripped 0 bases from V and 1 base from J, with 10 bases between. There are 14 residues in the CDR3. Germline CDR1 SQVTM, CDR2 ANQGSEA. The CDR3 protein is CSVEERGRSYEQYF. In DNA form, the CDR3 reads TGCAGCGTTGAAGAGAGGGGCAGGTCCTACGAGCAGTACTTC.

The chain employs TRBV6-2 or TRBV6-3 and TRBJ2-7; D may match TRBD1 or TRBD2 (6 bases each). The germline CDR1 and CDR2 sequences are MNHEY and SVGEGT. V shed 9 bases and J shed 0 bases, with 15 bases lying between them. The CDR3 has 14 residues. CDR3 loop: CASQEGGPSYEQYF. CDR3 sequence (DNA): TGTGCCAGTCAGGAGGGGGGCCCCTCCTACGAGCAGTACTTC.

This clonotype occurred many times. The chain links TRBV19 to TRBJ2-1; 8 bases are shared with TRBD2. V lost 3 bases to trimming and J lost 7 bases; unmatched junction nucleotides: 11. Germline V gives CDR1 LNHDA, CDR2 SQIVND (reference sequence). This CDR3 region has 16 residues. CDR3 nucleotides: TGTGCCAGTAGTATGGACGGGAGGGCGACAGGTAATGAGCAGTTCTTC. This codes for CASSMDGRATGNEQFF.

This clonotype was seen repeatedly, ten times or more. The chain has TRBV12-3 or TRBV12-4 and TRBJ2-4; D is undetermined. The V end was cut by 6 bases, the J end by 10 bases, with 10 bases between. CDR3 length equals 11 residues. The CDR3 sequence: CASSHVGIQYF. The CDR3 DNA is TGTGCCAGCAGCCACGTCGGAATTCAGTACTTC.

This clonotype was counted between two and nine times. The chain has TRBV20-1 and TRBJ2-7; D might be TRBD1 or TRBD2, each matching 7 bases. Germline V gives CDR1 DFQATT, CDR2 SNEGSKA (reference sequence). The V gene lost 5 bases and the J gene lost 4 bases, with 12 bases spanning the gap. The CDR3 is 12 residues long. CDR3: CSAPGGGYEQYF. CDR3 in DNA: TGCAGTGCTCCAGGGGGGGGGTACGAGCAGTACTTC.

This clonotype came up many times. The gene calls are TRBV29-1 and TRBJ2-4; tentatively, D is TRBD1 or TRBD2 (5 bases each). Germline V gives CDR1 SQVTM, CDR2 ANQGSEA. V gave up 7 bases and J gave up 0 bases, with 10 bases separating them. CDR3 length equals 13 residues. The CDR3 DNA reads TGCAGCGCCGGGACGGCAGCCAAAAACATTCAGTACTTC. Translation gives CSAGTAAKNIQYF.

The chain combines TRBV2 with TRBJ1-6; 10 bases align to TRBD1. Germline V gene sequence: CDR1 SNHLY, CDR2 FYNNEI. The CDR3 sequence is 16 residues long. Trimming cost V 6 bases and J 5 bases; bases outside gene matches: 7. The CDR3 nucleotides read TGTGCCAGCAGCCGCGGACAGGGGGTAAATAATTCACCCCTCCACTTT. Amino acid sequence: CASSRGQGVNNSPLHF. The entire variable domain, with the rest obtained from reference TRBV2 and TRBJ1-6, is as follows: EPEVTQTPSHQVTQMGQEVILRCVPISNHLYFYWYRQILGQKVEFLVSFYNNEISEKSEIFDDQFSVERPDGSNFTLKIRSTKLEDSAMYFCASSRGQGVNNSPLHFGNGTRLTVT.

In this sample, this clonotype turned up a few times. CDR3 bases: TGTGCCAGCAGCTCCGGACACGTACAAGAGACCCAGTACTTC. Translated, it gives CASSSGHVQETQYF. The V call is TRBV14, the J call TRBJ2-5; D perhaps matches TRBD1 (5 bases). The CDR3 length is 14 residues. The germline gives CDR1 SGHDN, CDR2 FVKESK. V gave up 5 bases and J gave up 2 bases, with 12 bases separating them.

The chain links TRBV5-1 to TRBJ2-3; the D gene is possibly TRBD1 (5 bases). This CDR3 contains 14 residues. Trimming stripped 1 base from V and 5 bases from J, with 11 bases between. Germline CDR1 is SGHRS and CDR2 is YFSETQ. The CDR3 DNA reads TGCGCCAGCAGCTTGACGGCAGGGAAAGATACGCAGTATTTT. Translated: CASSLTAGKDTQYF.

This clonotype was observed at least ten times. The chain is built from TRBV28 and TRBJ1-1; D uncertain. This CDR3 is built from 16 residues. Germline V lookup: CDR1 MDHEN, CDR2 SYDVKM. V lost 1 base and J 1 base, leaving 13 bases between the germline ends. This CDR3 is CASSLYRPTGNTEAFF. The CDR3 DNA reads as TGTGCCAGCAGTTTATACCGTCCGACTGGGAACACTGAAGCTTTCTTT.

This clonotype was recorded many times. The rearrangement uses TRBV27 and TRBJ2-1; D tentatively reads TRBD1 or TRBD2 (6 bases each). The CDR3 has 16 residues. Trimming left V 5 bases short and J 8 bases short, with 22 bases between. Per the germline V gene, CDR1 is MNHEY and CDR2 is SMNVEV (reference sequence). CDR3 sequence (DNA): TGTGCCAGCAGTCCCTTGGGGGGCCCGAGGCCACATGAGCAGTTCTTC. Amino acid sequence: CASSPLGGPRPHEQFF.

At least ten counts were recorded for this clonotype. The chain links TRBV5-1 to TRBJ1-2; no reliable D call. This CDR3 has 14 amino acids. V was trimmed by 0 bases and J by 4 bases, leaving 10 bases between them. Germline CDR1 reads SGHRS; CDR2 reads YFSETQ. The CDR3 here is CASSLDRVSYGYTF. The CDR3 DNA sequence: TGCGCCAGCAGCTTGGACAGAGTCTCCTATGGCTACACCTTC. The full variable domain, in which reference TRBV5-1 and TRBJ1-2 provide the parts outside the CDR3, is KAGVTQTPRYLIKTRGQQVTLSCSPISGHRSVSWYQQTPGQGLQFLFEYFSETQRNKGNFPGRFSGRQFSNSRSEMNVSTLELGDSALYLCASSLDRVSYGYTFGSGTRLTVV.

This clonotype was seen only a few times. The chain couples TRBV15 to TRBJ1-4, with no clear D. Germline V gene lookup returns CDR1 LNHNV and CDR2 YYDKDF (reference sequence). The CDR3 is 16 amino acids. Trimming cost V 0 bases and J 0 bases, with 8 bases left between them. Written as DNA, the CDR3 is TGTGCCACCAGCAGAGATCAGAGGGCAACTAATGAAAAACTGTTTTTT. Translating gives CATSRDQRATNEKLFF.

This clonotype was detected many times. V gene TRBV6-2 or TRBV6-3 combines with J gene TRBJ2-1; TRBD2 aligns across 9 bases. V lost 6 bases and J lost 4; bases outside the gene matches: 4. The germline gives CDR1 MNHEY, CDR2 SVGEGT. The CDR3 consists of 14 residues. The chain's CDR3 is CASSRLAVYNEQFF. In nucleotides, the CDR3 is TGTGCCAGCAGCCGACTAGCGGTATACAATGAGCAGTTCTTC.